This entry describes one T cell receptor beta chain. Its antigen has not been determined. Per-base qualities were not stored, and no clone one base away is much larger. The data derive from a study of blood T cell repertoires in COVID-19 (dated by TCRdb to about 2020). In the study overall: Samples covering the acute and convalescent phases of COVID-19 were provided by collaborators in the United States, Italy and Spain. Subjects who had been exposed to COVID-19, were actively infected with it, or had recovered from it provided the deeply sampled blood TCRbeta repertoires that made up the dataset. The repertoires were released in a freely available public database intended as a resource for research on the immune response to SARS-CoV-2. Nearly every sample came with metadata listing a de-identified subject ID, COVID-19 status, age in years and sex. The samples were drawn from the first 160 participants of the ongoing ImmuneRACE study and from 950 to 1,500 subjects provided by 6 global collaborators. Where available, HLA class I and class II types were taken from metadata supplied by the sample provider and were not determined by assay-based typing. The material from the prospective study consisted of cDNA or gDNA derived from T cells, B-cell-depleted T cells, or PBMCs. Summary of the overall study and its limitations: The quantity of clinical and demographic metadata differed by source and by participant and was supplied without curation.

TCRbeta CDR3 regions were amplified from genomic DNA using the immunoSEQ Assay, a bias-controlled multiplex PCR. On the study's bioinformatics: The number of nucleated cells in each sample was estimated by amplification of reference gene primers within the assay. To quantify the absolute abundance of each unique TCRbeta CDR3 rearrangement, sequence reads were collapsed and filtered. For each sample, productive Simpson clonality was calculated by taking the square root of Simpson's diversity index across productive rearrangements. TCRdb's version of the immuneACCESS table is confined to in-frame rearrangements and falls short of the full clone set. An unresolved V gene accounts for under half of the shortfall where checked; the remainder is of unknown origin. D and trimming come from the DNA, and the V and J calls and clone size come from that table. The sample records under 150,000 clones, 75% to 90% of which are singletons. Approximately 2.3% of the sample is taken by the ten largest.

Participants in the prospective study were aged about 18 to 100 years, lived in some 24 United States geographic areas, and enrolled through a virtual design. Cohort assignment in the prospective study relied on participant-reported clinical history from a screening survey and a study questionnaire. Recovered participants in ImmuneRACE Cohort 3 were defined as having two consecutive negative NP/OP PCR tests, clearance from a healthcare professional, or resolution of symptoms. Each participant in the prospective study had whole blood, serum and a nasopharyngeal or oropharyngeal swab collected by mobile phlebotomists. Prospective study participants could optionally give additional blood draws and questionnaires over an approximately 2-month period. Before DNA extraction, blood samples from the prospective study were shipped at room temperature or frozen. Spanning cysteine to phenylalanine, the CDR3 consists of 16 amino acids. The only DNA kept is the CDR3, 48 bases in frame from the first base. CDR1 is given as LGHDT and CDR2 as YNNKEL, both from the germline V gene (reference sequence). V is cut by 1 base and J by 4 bases, and the space between the germline ends is 16 bases.

The rearranged chain carries TRBV3-1 (or the pseudogene TRBV3-2) and TRBJ1-2; possibly the D gene is TRBD1, per 5 matching bases. Sequenced material: PBMCs or T cells enriched from blood (not recorded which). The clonotype comes from a woman aged 45-59 years who had recovered from COVID-19. In nucleotides, the sequence is TGTGCCAGCAGCCAAGGGACAAGGCTAGGTAGCTATGGCTACACCTTC. Its protein product is CASSQGTRLGSYGYTF.